A selection of T cell receptor beta chains follows, all from one sample in a study of blood T cells in healthy people across ages. TCRdb re-called the 5' RACE reads through MiXCR, storing one row per CDR3 protein. The repertoire consists of approximately 900,000 distinct CDR3 sequences, with 48% occurring once and the leading ten covering about an eighth. The sample consisted of blood. These receptors all come from a man aged 30 to 39 in good health. The CDR3 runs from the conserved cysteine through the conserved F or W. D genes are given only for firm matches. Rows give clone size only sometimes, using once, few, many, or a class for an expanded clone.

clone_size d_call j_call v_call cdr3_aa cdr3_nt
NA NA TRBJ2-1 TRBV4-1 CASSQDNGNEQFF TGCGCCAGCAGCCAAGATAACGGGAATGAGCAGTTCTTC
NA NA TRBJ2-5 TRBV24-1 CATSVGGQETQYF TGTGCCACCAGTGTGGGGGGCCAAGAGACCCAGTACTTC
NA TRBD2 TRBJ2-5 TRBV10-3 CAISAASGGQETQYF TGTGCCATCAGTGCGGCTAGCGGGGGGCAAGAGACCCAGTACTTC
few NA TRBJ2-7 TRBV11-1 CASSLSLADAYEQYF TGTGCCAGCAGCTTAAGTTTGGCAGACGCCTACGAGCAGTACTTC
few NA TRBJ1-1 TRBV5-1 CASSLVAGHTEAFF TGCGCCAGCAGCTTGGTCGCGGGGCACACTGAAGCTTTCTTT
many TRBD1 TRBJ2-7 TRBV12-3/TRBV12-4 CASSRDRASYEQYF TGTGCCAGCAGTCGGGACAGGGCCTCCTACGAGCAGTACTTC
NA TRBD1 TRBJ2-3 TRBV11-2 CASRPPGQSITDTQYF TGTGCCAGCAGGCCCCCGGGACAGAGCATCACAGATACGCAGTATTTT
NA TRBD1 TRBJ2-7 TRBV7-2 CASSFGTGVHYEQYF TGCGCCAGCAGCTTCGGGACAGGGGTGCACTACGAGCAGTACTTC
NA NA TRBJ1-6 TRBV6-2/TRBV6-3 CASSSQGSGFWSPLHF TGTGCCAGCAGTTCGCAGGGGAGTGGCTTCTGGTCACCCCTCCACTTT
NA NA TRBJ2-5 TRBV7-2 CASSLVFTAAQYF TGTGCCAGCAGCTTAGTATTTACGGCGGCCCAGTACTTC
NA TRBD2 TRBJ2-1 TRBV4-3 CASSQESGAGGNNEQFF TGCGCCAGCAGCCAAGAATCCGGGGCGGGGGGGAACAATGAGCAGTTCTTC
few NA TRBJ2-3 TRBV20-1 CSARAAWDDTQYF TGCAGTGCTAGAGCGGCTTGGGACGATACGCAGTATTTT
few TRBD1 TRBJ1-2 TRBV5-1 CASSLEQGGRYGYTF TGCGCCAGCAGCTTGGAGCAGGGGGGACGCTATGGCTACACCTTC
few NA TRBJ1-5 TRBV18 CASSVGYSNQPQHF TGTGCCAGCTCAGTCGGGTATAGCAATCAGCCCCAGCATTTT
few NA TRBJ2-7 TRBV3-1 CASSQGLLASHEQYF TGTGCCAGCAGCCAAGGTCTGTTAGCGAGCCACGAGCAGTACTTC
NA TRBD1 TRBJ2-5 TRBV24-1 CATSDGDILIRGQETQYF TGTGCCACCAGCGACGGCGACATACTCATCAGGGGGCAGGAGACCCAGTACTTC
NA TRBD1 TRBJ2-1 TRBV20-1 CSARTRDRVNEQFF TGCAGTGCTAGAACCCGGGACAGGGTCAATGAGCAGTTCTTC
NA NA TRBJ1-2 TRBV28 CASSPGGQINYGYTF TGTGCCAGCAGTCCCGGGGGTCAGATAAACTATGGCTACACCTTC
NA NA TRBJ2-3 TRBV27 CASSTTSEDTQYF TGTGCCAGCAGTACAACCTCTGAGGATACGCAGTATTTT
NA NA TRBJ1-2 TRBV7-2 CANQTDIHGDYGYTF TGTGCCAACCAAACCGACATACATGGTGACTATGGCTACACCTTC
few TRBD2 TRBJ2-6 TRBV29-1 CSVRAGGLSGANVLTF TGCAGCGTTCGAGCGGGGGGTTTATCTGGGGCCAACGTCCTGACTTTC
NA TRBD1 TRBJ1-2 TRBV28 CASRRDRGGGYTF TGTGCCAGCAGACGGGACAGGGGGGGTGGCTACACCTTC
NA NA TRBJ2-3 TRBV7-2 CASSLTSNRDTQYF TGTGCCAGCAGCTTAACCTCGAACCGTGATACGCAGTATTTT
NA NA TRBJ2-3 TRBV3-1 CASSQQTAFPDTQYF TGTGCCAGCAGCCAACAGACTGCTTTCCCAGATACGCAGTATTTT